This T cell receptor beta chain was observed in a study of human T cells and chemical hapten exposure. Across the study: Patch tests containing 0.01% DPC, applied to the upper back, were read at 6 days.

There are 14 residues in the CDR3. CDR1 is DFQATT, CDR2 SNEGSKA, per germline (reference sequence). The V and J ends lost 3 bases and 5 bases respectively, with 13 bases between them. This clonotype was recorded a few times. TCRdb re-called the RACE reads with MiXCR, one entry per CDR3 protein. Of around 300,000 distinct CDR3 sequences listed, around 5% are singletons. Time point described: pre-sensitization, week 0. The treatment denotes: therapeutic diphenylcyclopropenone sensitization with weekly scalp DPC. This TCR was sampled from a young woman with alopecia areata. Some clones in this sample may be carry-over from other donors' samples. The chain couples TRBV20-1 to TRBJ1-4; D possibly corresponds to TRBD1 (6 bases). The sample here was whole blood, taken in connection with sensitization to the hapten diphenylcyclopropenone (DPC). The CDR3 DNA reads TGCAGTGCTAGGATCATAGACAGGAATGAAAAACTGTTTTTT. Translating it yields CSARIIDRNEKLFF.